The 11 T cell receptor beta chains below come from one sample, sequenced in a study of blood T cell repertoires in COVID-19. Method: immunoSEQ multiplex PCR; TCRdb's copy keeps in-frame clones and lacks some. Of about 220,000 clones listed, 84% are singletons. Material for sequencing was peripheral blood. Receptors were obtained from a man between 40 and 49 years old who had recovered from COVID-19.

The chain has TRBV7-8 and TRBJ2-1; 11 positions agree with TRBD2. The V gene end was trimmed by 7 bases and the J gene end by 12 bases; junction bases not matched to a gene: 11. Germline CDR1 and CDR2: SGHVS and FQNEAQ. The CDR3 has 14 residues. In nucleotides, the CDR3 is TGTGCCAGCACCGGGACTAGCGGCCCGTTAGGGCAGTTCTTC. It yields the protein CASTGTSGPLGQFF. The variable domain in full, completed from reference TRBV7-8 and TRBJ2-1, reads GAGVSQSPRYKVAKRGQDVALRCDPISGHVSLFWYQQALGQGPEFLTYFQNEAQLDKSGLPSDRFFAERPEGSVSTLKIQRTQQEDSAVYLCASTGTSGPLGQFFGPGTRLTVL.

The V call is TRBV12-3 or TRBV12-4, the J call TRBJ1-1; D is unresolved. The CDR3 has 13 residues. Trimming cost V 1 base and J 7 bases, with 10 bases left between them. DNA for the CDR3: TGTGCCAGCAGTTTAGGGCCAAACCGTGAAGCTTTCTTT. The encoded protein is CASSLGPNREAFF.

The chain carries TRBV5-4 and TRBJ2-2; TRBD1 matches at 10 bases. Germline assignment: CDR1 SGHNT and CDR2 YYREEE (reference sequence). The CDR3 is made up of 16 amino acids. The V segment lost 4 bases and the J segment 7 bases; nucleotides outside the gene matches: 10. The CDR3 loop reads CASSPGGQGTFGELFF. The CDR3 nucleotides are TGTGCCAGCAGCCCCGGGGGACAGGGGACCTTCGGGGAGCTGTTTTTT.

The V gene is TRBV20-1, the J gene TRBJ2-7; 8 bases match TRBD1. Germline CDR1 reads DFQATT; CDR2 reads SNEGSKA (reference sequence). The CDR3 extends over 11 amino acids. The V and J ends lost 6 bases and 4 bases, in that order; junction bases with no gene match: 2. CDR3 sequence (DNA): TGCAGTGCACGGACAGGGTACGAGCAGTACTTC. It specifies CSARTGYEQYF.

The rearrangement links TRBV27 to TRBJ1-2; 7 nucleotides match TRBD1. The CDR3 contains 13 residues. With 10 bases clipped from V and 5 bases from J, the junction kept 10 bases outside the gene matches. The germline CDR1 and CDR2 sequences are MNHEY and SMNVEV (reference sequence). The CDR3 loop reads CATSPDREYGYTF. CDR3 DNA sequence: TGTGCCACCTCCCCCGACAGGGAATATGGCTACACCTTC.

This clone was detected many times. CDR3 nucleotide sequence: TGTGCCAGCAGCTTAGACCCGAGCTACGAGCAGTACTTC. This translates into CASSLDPSYEQYF. This chain connects TRBV7-2 to TRBJ2-7; the D is unclear. Looked up from germline, CDR1 is SGHTA and CDR2 is FQGNSA. V lost 1 base and J 3 bases, leaving 7 bases between the germline ends. CDR3 size: 13 residues. The whole variable domain, filled in from reference TRBV7-2 and TRBJ2-7, reads GAGVSQSPSNKVTEKGKDVELRCDPISGHTALYWYRQSLGQGLEFLIYFQGNSAPDKSGLPSDRFSAERTGGSVSTLTIQRTQQEDSAVYLCASSLDPSYEQYFGPGTRLTVT.

CDR3 nucleotides: TGCGCCAGCAGCCAAGGTCCTCGAGGGCCCGGTGAAAAACTGTTTTTT. Protein: CASSQGPRGPGEKLFF. The chain links TRBV4-3 to TRBJ1-4; unclear D gene. The CDR3 is made up of 16 amino acids. V dropped 1 base and J dropped 7 bases, with 16 bases sitting between them. Germline-derived CDR1 and CDR2 are LGHNA and YSLEER.

For the CDR3, the DNA is TGTGCCAGCTCACCAAGAAGAGGACAGGGATTTACTGAAGCTTTCTTT. Protein sequence: CASSPRRGQGFTEAFF. This chain connects TRBV18 to TRBJ1-1; the match to TRBD1 covers 8 bases. J lost 5 bases, V lost 2 bases, and 10 bases had no gene match. The germline V gene has CDR1 KGHSH and CDR2 LQKENI. This CDR3 comprises 16 residues.

This sequence joins TRBV2 and TRBJ2-2; D is uncertain. Trimming cost V 6 bases and J 5 bases, with 4 bases left between them. The CDR3 contains 11 residues. Germline V gives CDR1 SNHLY, CDR2 FYNNEI. CDR3: CASSLTGELFF. The CDR3 bases are TGTGCCAGCAGCCTGACCGGGGAGCTGTTTTTT.

The gene calls are TRBV10-1 and TRBJ2-7; possible D gene TRBD2, 5 bases. The germline gives CDR1 WNHNN, CDR2 SYGVQD (reference sequence). This CDR3 is 16 amino acids long. The V end was cut by 6 bases, the J end by 2 bases, with 20 bases between. As DNA, the CDR3 is TGCGCCAGCAGCGTAAAACCGGGGAGCAGGACCTACGAGCAGTACTTC. Its translation is CASSVKPGSRTYEQYF.

This clone was recorded a few times. The rearrangement uses TRBV30 and TRBJ1-6; 9 positions match TRBD1. CDR1 and CDR2 from the germline V gene are GTSNPN and SVGIG (reference sequence). J lost 14 bases, V lost 3 bases, and 8 bases had no gene match. The CDR3 spans 13 residues. The DNA for the CDR3 is TGTGCCTGGAGCTTCGGGACAGGGTCGACCCTCCACTTT. Translating gives CAWSFGTGSTLHF.